This T cell receptor beta chain was sequenced during a study of regulatory and conventional T cells in RAG deficiency. Study-wide findings and caveats: Other subsets showed 8.5 to 10-fold reductions, but Treg unique TCR beta sequences fell roughly 110-fold in these patients. In Omenn syndrome, Treg and Tconv repertoires overlapped >80%.

The ends lost 2 bases at V and 0 bases at J; junction bases unmatched: 6. CDR3 length equals 18 residues. The V gene's germline CDR1 is MNHNS and CDR2 SASEGT. Generated by immunoSEQ multiplex PCR, the TCRdb table keeps only in-frame clones and is missing some. There are 45,000 to 50,000 clones in the sample; 75% to 90% occur only once, and around 0.5% lies in the top ten. Worth noting for this clone: Its antigen is currently unknown.

Blood CD4+ CD25-low CD127-high conventional T cells supplied the genomic DNA template. This sample was also put to use in a study of regulatory T cells. As reported in that work: The PCR used 52 TRBV and 13 TRBJ primers. Regulatory T cells showed the strongest V-J pair restriction and V/J gene skewing among patient repertoires.

V gene TRBV6-1 combines with J gene TRBJ2-6; 8 bases align to TRBD1. The sample was CD4+ effector T cells sorted from blood. This TCR derives from a human donor in good health. CDR3 nucleotide sequence: TGTGCCAGCAGTGAAATCGGACAGGGAGCCTCTGGGGCCAACGTCCTGACTTTC. Protein: CASSEIGQGASGANVLTF.